This is a list of T cell receptor beta chains from one sample in a study of T cells in Graves' hyperthyroidism and ophthalmopathy. TCRdb reprocessed the multiplex PCR reads via MiXCR and lists one record per CDR3 protein. Among roughly 350,000 distinct CDR3 sequences listed, around 15% were seen once. The sample consisted of blood. The origin of the receptors is a woman between 40 and 55 years old with Graves' ophthalmopathy. Each CDR3 is given with its conserved first and last residue. The D gene is left open where the match is weak. Clone size appears in some rows only: once, few, many, or a class for an expanded clone.

d_call j_call clone_size v_call cdr3_nt cdr3_aa
TRBD1 TRBJ2-2 many TRBV2 TGTGCCAGCCGGGACAGGTCGAACACCGGGGAGCTGTTTTTT CASRDRSNTGELFF
NA TRBJ1-4 many TRBV6-5 TGTGCCAGCAGTTACGGGGGGACTAATGAAAAACTGTTTTTT CASSYGGTNEKLFF
NA TRBJ2-7 many TRBV7-2 TGTGCCAGCACTCCCGGGGGAGCGGAAAGCTACGAGCAGTACTTC CASTPGGAESYEQYF
NA TRBJ1-2 few TRBV5-1 TGCGCCAGCAGCTTGGAGGCGGGTCCCGCTGGCTACACCTTC CASSLEAGPAGYTF
NA TRBJ2-7 many TRBV3-1 TGTGCCAGCAGCCAGGGACTGTACTCCTACGAGCAGTACTTC CASSQGLYSYEQYF
TRBD2 TRBJ2-7 many TRBV7-6 TGTGCCAGCAGCTTAGAGGGGACTAGCGGGAGGTACGAGCAGTACTTC CASSLEGTSGRYEQYF
NA TRBJ2-5 NA TRBV20-1 TGCAGTGCTAGAGAGGACGGGACACAAGAGACCCAGTACTTC CSAREDGTQETQYF
TRBD2 TRBJ2-7 many TRBV15 TGTGCCACCAGCAGAGATTTACTAGCGGGAACATACGAGCAGTACTTC CATSRDLLAGTYEQYF
NA TRBJ1-1 NA TRBV9 TGTGCCAGCAGCGTAGAACCCACAGGGACGACTGAAGCTTTCTTT CASSVEPTGTTEAFF
NA TRBJ2-7 many TRBV3-1 TGTGCCAGCAGCCAAGTCGGCGAGCAGTACTTC CASSQVGEQYF
NA TRBJ1-2 NA TRBV7-9 TGTGCCAGCAGCCCCAACACAGCGGGTAACTATGGCTACACCTTC CASSPNTAGNYGYTF
TRBD1 TRBJ2-7 many TRBV12-3/TRBV12-4 TGTGCCAGCAGTTGGGGGACAGGGGGCGGTACCGACGAGCAGTACTTC CASSWGTGGGTDEQYF
TRBD1 TRBJ1-2 many TRBV9 TGTGCCAGCAGACGGGACAGGGGTTCCTATGGCTACACCTTC CASRRDRGSYGYTF
NA TRBJ2-2 few TRBV29-1 TGCAGCGTTGAACCCAGAAGCACCGGGGAGCTGTTTTTT CSVEPRSTGELFF
NA TRBJ1-1 many TRBV11-1 TGTGCCAGCAGGTACGACCGTGACAGAAATTTGAACACTGAAGCTTTCTTT CASRYDRDRNLNTEAFF
NA TRBJ2-7 few TRBV27 TGTGCCAGCAGTCGGCCAGTAACCTACGAGCAGTACTTC CASSRPVTYEQYF
TRBD2 TRBJ2-1 NA TRBV9 TGTGCCAGCAGCGCCCTCGGCGGGAGGCCGAGCTCCTACAATGAGCAGTTCTTC CASSALGGRPSSYNEQFF
NA TRBJ2-2 NA TRBV4-2 TGTGCCAGCAGCCAAGATTACAGAGTCACCGGGGAGCTGTTTTTT CASSQDYRVTGELFF
NA TRBJ2-7 many TRBV20-1 TGCAGTGCTAGATCTGGTCTTCGGGTTGGGGCCTACGAGCAGTACTTC CSARSGLRVGAYEQYF